Given below is one TCR beta chain in context. Its antigen remains unidentified. These data are taken from a study of T cells expressing NK-cell markers. Background on the study: It was sorted CD3+CD56+NKG2C+, CD3+CD56+NKG2C- and CD3+CD56-NKG2C+ T cells that supplied the TCR beta repertoires.

There are 14 residues in the CDR3. The germline CDR1 and CDR2 sequences are GTSNPN and SVGIG (reference sequence). TCRdb re-called the 5' RACE reads; one entry per CDR3 protein, DNA not given. The sample totals about 440,000 distinct CDR3 sequences. Study-level findings and limits: These clonotypes additionally ranked first within the CD3+CD56-NKG2C+ fraction of a few donors.

The clonotype originates from a woman aged 18-70 years in good health. V usage is TRBV30 and J usage is TRBJ1-3; TCRdb reports TRBD1, a call that lacks DNA to check it against. The sequenced material came from blood T cells: a sorted CD56 or NKG2C T cell subset, CD4+ or CD8+ T cells, or bulk PBMC T cells (not recorded which). This chain's CDR3 is CAWSEDRDGNTIYF. The complete variable domain, with remaining parts taken from reference TRBV30 and TRBJ1-3, reads SQTIHQWPATLVQPVGSPLSLECTVEGTSNPNLYWYRQAAGRGLQLLFYSVGIGQISSEVPQNLSASRPQDRQFILSSKKLLLSDSGFYLCAWSEDRDGNTIYFGEGSWLTVV.